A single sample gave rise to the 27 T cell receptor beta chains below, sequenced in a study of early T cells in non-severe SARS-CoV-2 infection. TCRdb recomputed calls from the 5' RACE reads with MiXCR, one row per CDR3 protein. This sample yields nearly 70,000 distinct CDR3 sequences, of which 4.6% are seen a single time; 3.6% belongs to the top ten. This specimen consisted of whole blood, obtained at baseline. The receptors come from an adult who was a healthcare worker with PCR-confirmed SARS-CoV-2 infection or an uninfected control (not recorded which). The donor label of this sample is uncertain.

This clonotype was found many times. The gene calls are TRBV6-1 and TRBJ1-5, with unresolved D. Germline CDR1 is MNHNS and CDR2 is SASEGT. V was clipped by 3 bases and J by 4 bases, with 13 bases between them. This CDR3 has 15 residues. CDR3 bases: TGTGCCAGCAGTGAGGGGATATTAGGTAATCAGCCCCAGCATTTT. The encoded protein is CASSEGILGNQPQHF.

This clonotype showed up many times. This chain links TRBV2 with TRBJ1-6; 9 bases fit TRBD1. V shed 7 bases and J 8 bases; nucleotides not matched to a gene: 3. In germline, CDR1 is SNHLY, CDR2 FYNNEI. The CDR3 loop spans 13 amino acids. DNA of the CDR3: TGTGCCAGCAAGGGACAGGGCGATTCACCCCTCCACTTT. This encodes CASKGQGDSPLHF.

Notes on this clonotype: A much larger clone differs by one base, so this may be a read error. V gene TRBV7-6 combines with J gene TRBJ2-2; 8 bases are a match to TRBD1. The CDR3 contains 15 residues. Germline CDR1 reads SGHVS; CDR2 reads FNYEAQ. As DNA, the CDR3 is TGTGCCAGCAGCTTAGGGACAGGGAGGACCGGGGAGCTGATTTTT. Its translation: CASSLGTGRTGELIF.

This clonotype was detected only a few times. CDR3: CASSQTETVTEAFF. CDR3 nucleotide sequence: TGCGCCAGCAGCCAGACAGAGACTGTCACTGAAGCTTTCTTT. The V gene is TRBV5-1, the J gene TRBJ1-1; weak D call: TRBD1 (5 bases). Trimming left V 4 bases short and J 4 bases short, with 14 bases between. CDR1 is SGHRS, CDR2 YFSETQ, per germline. This CDR3 region has 14 residues. The variable domain in full, with the rest retrieved from reference TRBV5-1 and TRBJ1-1, is KAGVTQTPRYLIKTRGQQVTLSCSPISGHRSVSWYQQTPGQGLQFLFEYFSETQRNKGNFPGRFSGRQFSNSRSEMNVSTLELGDSALYLCASSQTETVTEAFFGQGTRLTVV.

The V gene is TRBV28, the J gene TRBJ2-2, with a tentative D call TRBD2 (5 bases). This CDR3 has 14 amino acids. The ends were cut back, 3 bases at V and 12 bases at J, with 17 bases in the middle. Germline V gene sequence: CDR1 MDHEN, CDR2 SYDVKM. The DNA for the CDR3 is TGTGCCAGCAGTTTCCCACCCAGCGGCGTTAAGCTGTTTTTT. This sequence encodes CASSFPPSGVKLFF.

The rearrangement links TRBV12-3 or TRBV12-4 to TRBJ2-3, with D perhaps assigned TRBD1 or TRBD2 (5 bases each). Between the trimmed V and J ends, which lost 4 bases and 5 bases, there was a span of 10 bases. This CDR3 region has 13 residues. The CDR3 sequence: CASSYGTEDTQYF. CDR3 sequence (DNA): TGTGCCAGCAGTTACGGGACGGAAGATACGCAGTATTTT.

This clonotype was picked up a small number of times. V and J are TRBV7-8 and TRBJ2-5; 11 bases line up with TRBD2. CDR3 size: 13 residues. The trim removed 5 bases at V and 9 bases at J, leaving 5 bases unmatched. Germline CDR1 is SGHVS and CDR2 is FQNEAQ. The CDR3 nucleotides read TGTGCCAGCAGCCCACTAGCGGGGGAGGCCCAGTACTTC. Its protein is CASSPLAGEAQYF.

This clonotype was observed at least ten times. CDR3 region: CASSQNRDRRGNQPQHF. CDR3 coding DNA: TGTGCCAGCAGTCAAAACAGGGATCGAAGGGGCAATCAGCCCCAGCATTTT. The genes are TRBV27 and TRBJ1-5, with a possible D match to TRBD1 (6 bases). The V end was cut by 5 bases, the J end by 2 bases, with 19 bases between. Germline V gene data show CDR1 as MNHEY and CDR2 as SMNVEV (reference sequence). CDR3 length equals 17 residues.

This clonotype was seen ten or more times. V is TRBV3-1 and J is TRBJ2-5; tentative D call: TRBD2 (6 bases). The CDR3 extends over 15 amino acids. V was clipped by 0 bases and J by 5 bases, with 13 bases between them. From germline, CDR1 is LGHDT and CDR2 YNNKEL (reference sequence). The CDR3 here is CASSQDGASAETQYF. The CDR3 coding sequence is TGTGCCAGCAGCCAAGATGGGGCTAGCGCGGAGACCCAGTACTTC.

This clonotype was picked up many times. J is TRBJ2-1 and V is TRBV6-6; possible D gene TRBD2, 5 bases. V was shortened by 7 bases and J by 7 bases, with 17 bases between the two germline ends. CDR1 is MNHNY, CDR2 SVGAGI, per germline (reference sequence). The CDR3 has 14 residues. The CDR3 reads CASIYGVQVNEQFF. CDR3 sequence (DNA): TGTGCCAGCATCTACGGGGTCCAGGTGAATGAGCAGTTCTTC.

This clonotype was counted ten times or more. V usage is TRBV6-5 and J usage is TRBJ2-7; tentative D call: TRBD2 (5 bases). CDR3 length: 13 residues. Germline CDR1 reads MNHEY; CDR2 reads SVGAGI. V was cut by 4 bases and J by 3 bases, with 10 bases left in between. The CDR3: CASSSDSFYEQYF. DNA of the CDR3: TGTGCCAGCAGTTCGGACTCGTTCTACGAGCAGTACTTC.

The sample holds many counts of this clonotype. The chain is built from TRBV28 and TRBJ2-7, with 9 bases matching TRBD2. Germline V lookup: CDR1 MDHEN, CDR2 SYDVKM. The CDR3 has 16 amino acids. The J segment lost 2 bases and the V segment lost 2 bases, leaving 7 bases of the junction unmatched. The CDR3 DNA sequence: TGTGCCAGCAGTTTAGACACGGCTAGCGGGACCTACGAGCAGTACTTC. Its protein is CASSLDTASGTYEQYF.

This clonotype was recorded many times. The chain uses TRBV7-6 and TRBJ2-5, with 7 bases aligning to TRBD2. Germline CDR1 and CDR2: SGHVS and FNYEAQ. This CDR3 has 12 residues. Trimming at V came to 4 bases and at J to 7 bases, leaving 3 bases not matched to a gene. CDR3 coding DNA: TGTGCCAGCAGCTCGACTAGCCTGACCCAGTACTTC. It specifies CASSSTSLTQYF.

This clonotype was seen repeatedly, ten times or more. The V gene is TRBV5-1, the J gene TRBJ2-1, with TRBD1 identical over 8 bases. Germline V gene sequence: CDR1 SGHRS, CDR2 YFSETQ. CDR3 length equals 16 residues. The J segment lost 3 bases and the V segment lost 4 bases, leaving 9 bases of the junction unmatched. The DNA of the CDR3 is TGCGCCAGCAGCCCGACAGGGGAGCCCCGCTACAATGAGCAGTTCTTC. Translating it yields CASSPTGEPRYNEQFF.

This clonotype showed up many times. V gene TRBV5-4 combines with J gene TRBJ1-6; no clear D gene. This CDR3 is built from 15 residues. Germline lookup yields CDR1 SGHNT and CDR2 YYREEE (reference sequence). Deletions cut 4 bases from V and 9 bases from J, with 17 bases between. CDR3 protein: CASSGSRYSRSPLHF. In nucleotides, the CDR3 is TGTGCCAGCAGCGGGAGCCGTTATAGTCGTTCACCCCTCCACTTT.

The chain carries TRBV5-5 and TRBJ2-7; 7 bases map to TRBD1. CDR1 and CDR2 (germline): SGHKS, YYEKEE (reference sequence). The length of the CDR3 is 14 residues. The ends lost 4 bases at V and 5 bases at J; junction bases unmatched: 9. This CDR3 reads CASSRTGGGHEQYF. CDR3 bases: TGTGCCAGCAGCCGGACAGGCGGAGGCCACGAGCAGTACTTC.

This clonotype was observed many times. CDR3 sequence reads: CASSTGRTKPGANVLTF. CDR3 in DNA: TGTGCCAGTAGTACGGGACGCACGAAGCCTGGGGCCAACGTCCTGACTTTC. The genes are TRBV19 and TRBJ2-6; D tentatively fits TRBD1 or TRBD2 (5 bases each). The V end lost 4 bases, the J end lost 2 bases, and 15 bases lay between the germline ends. The germline V gene encodes CDR1 LNHDA and CDR2 SQIVND (reference sequence). The CDR3 is 17 amino acids. The full variable domain, rest sourced from reference TRBV19 and TRBJ2-6, is DGGITQSPKYLFRKEGQNVTLSCEQNLNHDAMYWYRQDPGQGLRLIYYSQIVNDFQKGDIAEGYSVSREKKESFPLTVTSAQKNPTAFYLCASSTGRTKPGANVLTFGAGSRLTVL.

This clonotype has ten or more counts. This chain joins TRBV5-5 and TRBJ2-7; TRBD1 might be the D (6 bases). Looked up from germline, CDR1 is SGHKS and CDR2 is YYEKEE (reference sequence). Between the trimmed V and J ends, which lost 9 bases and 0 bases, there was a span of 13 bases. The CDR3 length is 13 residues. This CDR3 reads CATSMGASYEQYF. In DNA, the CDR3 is TGTGCCACCTCAATGGGGGCCTCCTACGAGCAGTACTTC. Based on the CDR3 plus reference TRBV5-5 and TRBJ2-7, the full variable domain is DAGVTQSPTHLIKTRGQQVTLRCSPISGHKSVSWYQQVLGQGPQFIFQYYEKEERGRGNFPDRFSARQFPNYSSELNVNALLLGDSALYLCATSMGASYEQYFGPGTRLTVT.

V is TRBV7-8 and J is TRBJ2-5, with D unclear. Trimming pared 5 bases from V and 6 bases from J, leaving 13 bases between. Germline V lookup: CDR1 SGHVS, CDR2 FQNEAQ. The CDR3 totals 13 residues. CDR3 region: CASSIRFTKTQYF. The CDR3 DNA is TGTGCCAGCAGCATCAGGTTCACGAAGACCCAGTACTTC.

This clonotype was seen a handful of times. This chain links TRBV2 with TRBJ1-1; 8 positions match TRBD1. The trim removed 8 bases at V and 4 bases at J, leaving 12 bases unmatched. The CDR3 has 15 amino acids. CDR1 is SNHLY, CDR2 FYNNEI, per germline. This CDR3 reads CASHERTGLSTEAFF. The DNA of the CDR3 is TGTGCCAGCCACGAACGGACAGGGTTGAGCACTGAAGCTTTCTTT.

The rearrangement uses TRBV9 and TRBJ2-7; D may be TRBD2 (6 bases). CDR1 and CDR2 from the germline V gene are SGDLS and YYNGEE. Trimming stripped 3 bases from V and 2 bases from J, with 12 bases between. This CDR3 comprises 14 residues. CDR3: CASSEGGSPYEQYF. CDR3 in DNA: TGTGCCAGCAGCGAAGGAGGGAGCCCCTACGAGCAGTACTTC.

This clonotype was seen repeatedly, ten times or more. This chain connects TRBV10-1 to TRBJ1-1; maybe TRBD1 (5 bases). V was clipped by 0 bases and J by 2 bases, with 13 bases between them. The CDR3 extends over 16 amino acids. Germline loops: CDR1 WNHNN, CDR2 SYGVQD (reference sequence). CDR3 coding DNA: TGCGCCAGCAGTGAGTCTGGGGCAGGATTTAACACTGAAGCTTTCTTT. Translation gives CASSESGAGFNTEAFF.

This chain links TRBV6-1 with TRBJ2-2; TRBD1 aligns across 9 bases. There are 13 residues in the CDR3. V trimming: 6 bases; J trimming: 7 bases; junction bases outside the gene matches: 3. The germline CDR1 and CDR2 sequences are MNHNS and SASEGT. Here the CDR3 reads CASRTGGVGELFF. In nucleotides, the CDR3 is TGTGCCAGCAGGACAGGGGGGGTCGGGGAGCTGTTTTTT.

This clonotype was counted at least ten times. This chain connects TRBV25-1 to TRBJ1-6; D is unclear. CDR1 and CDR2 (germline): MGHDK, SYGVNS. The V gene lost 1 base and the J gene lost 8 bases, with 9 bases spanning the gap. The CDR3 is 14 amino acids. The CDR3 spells CASSESNSYSPLHF. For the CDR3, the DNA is TGTGCCAGCAGTGAATCAAACAGTTATTCACCCCTCCACTTT.

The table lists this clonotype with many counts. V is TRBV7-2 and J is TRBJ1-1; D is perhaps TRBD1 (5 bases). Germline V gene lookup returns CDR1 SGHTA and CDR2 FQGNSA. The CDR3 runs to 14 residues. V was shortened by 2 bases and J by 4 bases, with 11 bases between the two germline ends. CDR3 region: CASSLSQGRTEAFF. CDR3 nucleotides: TGTGCCAGCAGCTTAAGCCAGGGACGCACTGAAGCTTTCTTT.

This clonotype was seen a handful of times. DNA for the CDR3: TGTGCCAGCAGCTCAATCCGACAGGGCCCGAACCAGCCCCAGCATTTT. Translated: CASSSIRQGPNQPQHF. The chain recombines TRBV5-6 with TRBJ1-5; 7 positions agree with TRBD1. The germline V gene has CDR1 SGHDT and CDR2 YYEEEE. J lost 7 bases, V lost 3 bases, and 13 bases had no gene match. This CDR3 comprises 16 residues.

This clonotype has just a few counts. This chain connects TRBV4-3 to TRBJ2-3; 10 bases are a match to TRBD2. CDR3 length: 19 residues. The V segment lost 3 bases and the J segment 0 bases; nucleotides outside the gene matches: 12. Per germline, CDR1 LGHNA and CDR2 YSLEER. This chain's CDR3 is CASSHSRGLAETSTDTQYF. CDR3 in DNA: TGCGCCAGCAGCCATTCTCGAGGACTAGCGGAAACTAGCACAGATACGCAGTATTTT.